Reported below is one TCR beta chain. Its recognized antigen is unknown. No per-base quality is available; no much larger clone lies one base away. This entry is derived from a study of cytomegalovirus exposure and HLA in healthy donors (dated by TCRdb to about 2017). Context from the whole study: In an earlier analysis of approximately 640 of the donors, about 260 Gb of sequence data and roughly 100 million unique TCR beta sequences from 150 million to 200 million T cells were reported. An early release covering roughly 600 HLA-typed donors comprised 250 to 350 gigabases of sequencing data and roughly 85 million unique TCR sequences. Among the roughly 400 genotyped donors, approximately 82% belonged to the genetic ancestry cluster associated with self-reported Caucasian donors. The study was designed to test whether signatures of past pathogen exposure could be identified by cataloging public T cell receptors. The T cell repertoires of 700 or so subjects were profiled by immunosequencing and related to cytomegalovirus serostatus. In addition to the first cohort of around 670 subjects, a separate validation cohort of around 110 different subjects was used. To predict cytomegalovirus infection status, the study brought together high-throughput TCR immunosequencing, statistical association of individual TCRs with disease status, and machine learning. A later analysis re-analyzed previously published TCR beta repertoires from 650 to 800 donors and added high-resolution HLA genotyping to study TCR occurrence patterns. Rather than drawing on any new phenotypic data, the later analysis identified candidate immune exposures from TCR beta sequences and the way those sequences occurred across donors. An earlier analysis of some 600 of the donors applied high-throughput TCR beta sequencing to assess whether each TCR beta V gene segment acted as functional or pseudogenic. Donor age, sex, ethnicity and CMV serostatus were collected together with the repertoire data. Genome-wide SNP genotypes for about 65% of the 666 donors were used in a later genetic analysis, which treated that subset as a discovery cohort. All discovery cohort repertoires had been generated using a single sequencing platform. HLA typing covered class I and class II loci at four-digit resolution. Typing coverage differed by locus: A, B, C, DRB1 and DQB1 were typed in about 629-640 donors, DQA1 in approximately 520, DPA1 in around 610, and DPB1 in 400 to 480. Five DR-DQ haplotypes were treated as single units for association and clustering because of strong linkage in the cohort. On average, about 240,000 unique TCR beta nucleotide sequences were sequenced per donor among a few hundred genotyped donors of the cohort, with around 19% of those sequences being non-productive.

In total, 600 or so healthy bone marrow donors made up the cohort. Cohort members were all nominally healthy when sampled, although unrecorded immune exposures were likely present. The donor was CMV seropositive and belonged to the group of 250 to 300 seropositive cohort members. Every donor gave a peripheral blood sample, and the peripheral blood mononuclear cells from that sample were used for TCR beta sequencing. The Qiagen DNeasy Blood Extraction Kit was used to extract genomic DNA from the blood cell samples. CDR1 SGHTA and CDR2 FQGTGA are derived from the germline V gene. The CDR3 goes from the cysteine to the phenylalanine over 16 residues. This entry keeps only the CDR3 DNA: 48 bases, framed from base 1. Between the V and J ends, shortened by 1 base and 4 bases respectively, the junction contains 14 bases. Broad study findings and their caveats: In vitro tests confirmed that a few of the cytomegalovirus-associated TCR beta chains recognize cytomegalovirus antigens. In both the original and validation cohorts, the classifier was reported to diagnose cytomegalovirus status with high specificity and sensitivity. It was suggested by the authors that the approach could potentially be generalized to other disease states and immunological phenotypes. Specific HLA alleles were associated with 18,000 or so TCR beta sequences at a false discovery rate of 0.05 in a later analysis. The 87-base-pair reads could not distinguish some IMGT-functional V segments, including TRBV6-2 and TRBV6-3, so those segments were excluded. The cohort was sequenced for TCR beta chains only, and without alpha or paired-chain data the features that could be detected were limited. Strong co-occurrence of HLA alleles, especially DR and DQ, made assigning TCR associations to individual alleles difficult. Most CMV-associated TCR beta chains appeared to be HLA-restricted in a later analysis, and the HLA associations seemed to be driven largely by CMV exposure. In a later analysis, HLA-associated TCR beta chains were found to be more clonally expanded and to have lower generation probabilities than equally common non-associated chains. Because counts were too low, around 18 rarely observed V segments, including chromosome 9 orphons, were left out of the earlier analysis of 500 to 650 of the donors. In a later analysis, several top co-occurrence clusters were reported to appear linked to parvovirus B19, influenza, CMV and Epstein-Barr virus. An association between a missense DCLRE1C variant and V-gene and J-gene trimming of TCR beta chains was found in a later genetic analysis and replicated in an independent cohort. According to a later genetic analysis, donors in an Asian-associated ancestry cluster had fewer N-insertions in productive TCRs than the approximately 610-donor mean. A later analysis found that TCR association rates varied across HLA loci, with DRB1 alleles showing the most associated TCRs and HLA-C alleles the fewest. Linkage disequilibrium might explain the correlated functional status among segregating V segments, but an unknown experimental factor could not be excluded. A cluster of highly shared sequence variants was judged likely to be a technical artifact of the sequencing pipeline. A further reported finding was that TCR beta sequences accurately predicted the HLA-A and HLA-B alleles for most subjects in the first cohort. An earlier analysis of some 590 of the donors showed that most TCR beta V segments appeared in productive rearrangements either about 87% or about 30% of the time, which broadly matched IMGT annotations. The presence/absence analyses assumed that sequencing depth was roughly uniform across donors, and that assumption may not be true. For the cohort, immune exposure information was limited to CMV serostatus. The study listed over 150 TCR beta chains as associated with cytomegalovirus. Because HLA typing was unavailable for some donors at each locus, only the typed subset was used in association tests. While some public TCRs were present in many individuals, most TCR sequences turned up only very rarely across donors.

The library relied on the immunoSEQ multiplex PCR assay. For the multiplex PCR, a mixture combining 60 forward primers for TCR Vbeta segments and 13 reverse primers for TCR Jbeta segments was used. The CDR3 region of rearranged TCR beta genes was amplified from genomic DNA with a multiplex PCR assay. Amplified TCR beta libraries were sequenced as 87-base-pair reads on the Illumina HiSeq System. The original methods were these. A later analysis counted tens of millions of unique TCR beta chains across the 670 or so repertoires, and around 9.9 million of these chains were shared by at least two donors. Raw reads were error-corrected and collapsed into unique sequences with a nearest-neighbor algorithm that merged closely related sequences to remove PCR and sequencing errors. V, D and J gene segments were assigned by aligning CDR3 sequences to IMGT reference sequences. For a sequence to be retained, a match of at least six nucleotides to both a V gene segment and a J gene segment was required. A rearrangement counted as productive if the CDR3 had no stop codons and remained in frame with V and J, and every other rearrangement counted as non-productive. CDR3 was defined according to IMGT convention as the region running from the second conserved V-encoded cysteine to the conserved J-encoded phenylalanine. In an earlier analysis of more than 550 of the donors, sequences lacking an unambiguous match to a single V gene segment were excluded. In an earlier analysis of roughly 500 of the donors, V segments were called functional above 56.7% productive rearrangements and were called segregating when the between-donor standard deviation exceeded 5%. A statistical classification framework was developed to diagnose cytomegalovirus status using the catalog of TCR beta chain sequences. A later analysis assigned V and J genes by comparing TCR nucleotide sequences with IMGT/GENE-DB human TR gene sequences. In a later analysis, CDR3 sequences and most-parsimonious VDJ recombination scenarios were assigned using the TCRdist pipeline. A later analysis defined each TCR beta chain by its CDR3 amino acid sequence plus V-gene family, and excluded reads lacking a unique V-gene family. To address suspected cross-contamination and a sequencing artifact, a later analysis removed 450 to 700 highly shared, low-generation-probability nucleotide sequences. For each public chain, a later analysis derived a clonal expansion index from normalized ranks of inferred template counts within each repertoire. In a later analysis, generation probabilities were computed using a VDJ recombination model fitted to out-of-frame rearrangements, and the results were checked against IGoR. A later analysis scored TCR-TCR, TCR-HLA and TCR-CMV co-occurrence with hypergeometric tests, applying a repertoire-size bias correction to TCR pairs. False discovery rates were estimated in a later analysis by permuting HLA or CMV assignments 20 times. A later analysis grouped co-occurring TCRs with DBSCAN, adding TCRdist sequence similarity when clustering within HLA-allele-positive subsets. Co-occurrence clustering excluded repertoires with fewer than 30,000 or more than 120,000 public chains, plus five with anomalous nucleotide sharing. The clones in this table, taken by TCRdb from immuneACCESS, are in-frame only. Not every clone is retained; where verified, under half of the shortfall comes from an unresolved V gene, and the cause of the rest is unknown. The V and J calls and the clone size are those of that table, but D and trimming were determined from the DNA. The sample has around 130,000 clones on record, roughly 70% of them singletons. The ten most abundant clones make up just under 3% of the sample.

This receptor was obtained from a woman in her forties in good health and CMV-seropositive. This chain joins TRBV7-3 to TRBJ2-1; matching of 7 bases hints at TRBD2 as the D gene. What was sequenced was PBMCs. For the CDR3, the sequence is CASSLNGGGVYNEQFF. The DNA sequence is TGTGCCAGCAGCTTAAACGGCGGGGGCGTATACAATGAGCAGTTCTTC.